This TCR beta chain was sequenced in a study of blood T cells in healthy people across ages (dated by TCRdb to the mid-2010s). About the study as a whole: In model experiments, template switching captured roughly one uniquely barcoded TCR beta cDNA molecule for every two T cells. Using deep sequencing normalized with unique cDNA molecular identifiers, the study measured how TCR beta repertoire diversity changes with age. Four age groups were formed from the donors: young (average about 15 years), middle-aged (around 40), aged (62) and long-lived (roughly 88). Using the same blood draw, the study looked at two additional independent replicas of 1 million unique cDNA reads for two donors, one aged 18 to 30 and the other aged 80 or older. To avoid experimental bias, donors of different ages were spread randomly across the sequencing lanes.

The paper as a whole reports these results and caveats: Donor CMV infection status was unknown, potentially confounding age-related changes in expanded clonotypes. Compared with the aged group, more naive CD4+ T cells, fewer expanded clones and increased TCR diversity were shown by the long-lived group, suggesting age selection. As age increased, observed TCR beta diversity per million T cells dropped in a roughly linear way, and a significant reduction was already evident by age about 40. Estimates of total diversity based on one million sequenced T cells were considered lower bounds and underestimates. Since profiling was done on bulk unsorted PBMCs, naive and antigen-experienced compartments could not be conclusively compared. There was a strong correlation between observed TCR beta diversity and the percentage of naive T cells measured by flow cytometry.

Only a few counts were recorded for this clonotype. Its antigen is currently not known. Base qualities are not recorded, but no much larger clone differs from it by a single base. Library preparation was by 5' RACE. TCRdb names Illumina HiSeq 2500 as the instrument used. A second PCR of about 6 to 12 cycles was run with a J-beta primer mix and a sample-barcoded 5' primer. Each TCR beta cDNA molecule received a unique molecular identifier from a template-switch 5' adaptor carrying 12 random nucleotides. Each sample yielded at least 2.5 million CDR3-containing paired-end reads. First-strand cDNA was synthesized from all RNA with the Mint cDNA synthesis kit, primed by a TRBC-specific oligonucleotide. All cDNA was treated with uracil-DNA glycosylase and then went through a first 18-cycle PCR with the universal primers M1SS and BC2_uni_R. In the source study's methods: For normalization, 1 million high-quality reads were randomly selected from each sample, with every read carrying a distinct molecular identifier. Instead of being binned into consensus sequences, reads with shared molecular identifiers were discarded. MiTCR, run with a Q25 quality threshold and the strictest error-elimination algorithm, handled CDR3 identification, clonotype clustering and error correction. A nonparametric unseen species model using Euler transformation provided a lower-bound estimate of total TCR beta diversity. Using fastp trimming at Q25 and MiXCR clonotype assembly, TCRdb reanalyzed the public sequencing data and kept in-frame beta chains. One record per CDR3 amino acid sequence lists the most common genes and DNA. These V and J calls rely on TCRdb rather than the paper's analysis. The sample has 600,000 to 850,000 distinct CDR3 sequences on record, approximately 39% of them singletons. 20% to 25% of the sample goes to the ten largest clones.

The donors were some 39 Caucasian individuals from Russia, aged roughly 6 to 90 years, who were systemically healthy. Each donor gave roughly 9 milliliters of peripheral blood, drawn into EDTA-treated Vacutainer tubes. Ficoll-Paque density-gradient centrifugation was used to isolate PBMCs, with at least 6.5 million per sample. Total RNA, at least 5 micrograms per sample, was extracted from PBMCs with Trizol reagent. For every donor, flow cytometry on a PBMC aliquot measured the percentage of naive CD45RAhigh/CD27high T cells. The clonotype originates from a woman in her fifties or sixties in good health. Sequenced sample: blood.

This receptor carries the CDR3 CSARDVARNNEQFF. Read as DNA, the sequence is TGCAGTGCTAGAGATGTGGCGAGAAACAATGAGCAGTTCTTC. The rearrangement joined TRBV20-1 to TRBJ2-1; no D gene call is confident. The germline V gene encodes CDR1 DFQATT and CDR2 SNEGSKA (reference sequence). V drops 0 bases and J drops 5 bases, leaving 11 bases in between. The CDR3 has 14 amino acids, counting the end cysteine and phenylalanine. Only the CDR3 DNA stays, 42 bases, in frame from base 1.